The clone carrying this TCR beta chain was seen many times. As yet, its antigen is unknown. This sample is drawn from a study of T cells after yellow fever vaccination. Study summary: The authors prepared low-cell-number fractions using SMART-Seq v4 Ultra Low Input. Findings and limits, study-wide: Post-booster reappearance was seen for most primary-vaccination clones (around 96% CD4, 80% to 90% CD8). Overlap between CD4 and CD8 compartments was detected for a small share of clonotypes. FACS-sorted repertoires could contain abundant clonotypes contaminating from the bulk population.

TCRdb independently ran MiXCR on the 5' RACE reads; one entry per CDR3 protein. This table has more than 200,000 distinct CDR3 sequences, 3.6% appearing once. This CDR3 comprises 15 residues. Looked up from germline, CDR1 is SNHLY and CDR2 is FYNNEI. V gave up 6 bases and J gave up 0 bases, with 13 bases separating them. The sequence was obtained from a man between 18 and 29 years old who received the YFV17D yellow fever vaccine. Sequenced material: PBMCs, taken 15 days after the yellow fever booster vaccination. This chain joins TRBV2 and TRBJ2-3, with D perhaps matching TRBD2 (5 bases). CDR3 DNA sequence: TGTGCCAGCAGCCCCGGACTGAGAAGCACAGATACGCAGTATTTT. Its translation: CASSPGLRSTDTQYF.